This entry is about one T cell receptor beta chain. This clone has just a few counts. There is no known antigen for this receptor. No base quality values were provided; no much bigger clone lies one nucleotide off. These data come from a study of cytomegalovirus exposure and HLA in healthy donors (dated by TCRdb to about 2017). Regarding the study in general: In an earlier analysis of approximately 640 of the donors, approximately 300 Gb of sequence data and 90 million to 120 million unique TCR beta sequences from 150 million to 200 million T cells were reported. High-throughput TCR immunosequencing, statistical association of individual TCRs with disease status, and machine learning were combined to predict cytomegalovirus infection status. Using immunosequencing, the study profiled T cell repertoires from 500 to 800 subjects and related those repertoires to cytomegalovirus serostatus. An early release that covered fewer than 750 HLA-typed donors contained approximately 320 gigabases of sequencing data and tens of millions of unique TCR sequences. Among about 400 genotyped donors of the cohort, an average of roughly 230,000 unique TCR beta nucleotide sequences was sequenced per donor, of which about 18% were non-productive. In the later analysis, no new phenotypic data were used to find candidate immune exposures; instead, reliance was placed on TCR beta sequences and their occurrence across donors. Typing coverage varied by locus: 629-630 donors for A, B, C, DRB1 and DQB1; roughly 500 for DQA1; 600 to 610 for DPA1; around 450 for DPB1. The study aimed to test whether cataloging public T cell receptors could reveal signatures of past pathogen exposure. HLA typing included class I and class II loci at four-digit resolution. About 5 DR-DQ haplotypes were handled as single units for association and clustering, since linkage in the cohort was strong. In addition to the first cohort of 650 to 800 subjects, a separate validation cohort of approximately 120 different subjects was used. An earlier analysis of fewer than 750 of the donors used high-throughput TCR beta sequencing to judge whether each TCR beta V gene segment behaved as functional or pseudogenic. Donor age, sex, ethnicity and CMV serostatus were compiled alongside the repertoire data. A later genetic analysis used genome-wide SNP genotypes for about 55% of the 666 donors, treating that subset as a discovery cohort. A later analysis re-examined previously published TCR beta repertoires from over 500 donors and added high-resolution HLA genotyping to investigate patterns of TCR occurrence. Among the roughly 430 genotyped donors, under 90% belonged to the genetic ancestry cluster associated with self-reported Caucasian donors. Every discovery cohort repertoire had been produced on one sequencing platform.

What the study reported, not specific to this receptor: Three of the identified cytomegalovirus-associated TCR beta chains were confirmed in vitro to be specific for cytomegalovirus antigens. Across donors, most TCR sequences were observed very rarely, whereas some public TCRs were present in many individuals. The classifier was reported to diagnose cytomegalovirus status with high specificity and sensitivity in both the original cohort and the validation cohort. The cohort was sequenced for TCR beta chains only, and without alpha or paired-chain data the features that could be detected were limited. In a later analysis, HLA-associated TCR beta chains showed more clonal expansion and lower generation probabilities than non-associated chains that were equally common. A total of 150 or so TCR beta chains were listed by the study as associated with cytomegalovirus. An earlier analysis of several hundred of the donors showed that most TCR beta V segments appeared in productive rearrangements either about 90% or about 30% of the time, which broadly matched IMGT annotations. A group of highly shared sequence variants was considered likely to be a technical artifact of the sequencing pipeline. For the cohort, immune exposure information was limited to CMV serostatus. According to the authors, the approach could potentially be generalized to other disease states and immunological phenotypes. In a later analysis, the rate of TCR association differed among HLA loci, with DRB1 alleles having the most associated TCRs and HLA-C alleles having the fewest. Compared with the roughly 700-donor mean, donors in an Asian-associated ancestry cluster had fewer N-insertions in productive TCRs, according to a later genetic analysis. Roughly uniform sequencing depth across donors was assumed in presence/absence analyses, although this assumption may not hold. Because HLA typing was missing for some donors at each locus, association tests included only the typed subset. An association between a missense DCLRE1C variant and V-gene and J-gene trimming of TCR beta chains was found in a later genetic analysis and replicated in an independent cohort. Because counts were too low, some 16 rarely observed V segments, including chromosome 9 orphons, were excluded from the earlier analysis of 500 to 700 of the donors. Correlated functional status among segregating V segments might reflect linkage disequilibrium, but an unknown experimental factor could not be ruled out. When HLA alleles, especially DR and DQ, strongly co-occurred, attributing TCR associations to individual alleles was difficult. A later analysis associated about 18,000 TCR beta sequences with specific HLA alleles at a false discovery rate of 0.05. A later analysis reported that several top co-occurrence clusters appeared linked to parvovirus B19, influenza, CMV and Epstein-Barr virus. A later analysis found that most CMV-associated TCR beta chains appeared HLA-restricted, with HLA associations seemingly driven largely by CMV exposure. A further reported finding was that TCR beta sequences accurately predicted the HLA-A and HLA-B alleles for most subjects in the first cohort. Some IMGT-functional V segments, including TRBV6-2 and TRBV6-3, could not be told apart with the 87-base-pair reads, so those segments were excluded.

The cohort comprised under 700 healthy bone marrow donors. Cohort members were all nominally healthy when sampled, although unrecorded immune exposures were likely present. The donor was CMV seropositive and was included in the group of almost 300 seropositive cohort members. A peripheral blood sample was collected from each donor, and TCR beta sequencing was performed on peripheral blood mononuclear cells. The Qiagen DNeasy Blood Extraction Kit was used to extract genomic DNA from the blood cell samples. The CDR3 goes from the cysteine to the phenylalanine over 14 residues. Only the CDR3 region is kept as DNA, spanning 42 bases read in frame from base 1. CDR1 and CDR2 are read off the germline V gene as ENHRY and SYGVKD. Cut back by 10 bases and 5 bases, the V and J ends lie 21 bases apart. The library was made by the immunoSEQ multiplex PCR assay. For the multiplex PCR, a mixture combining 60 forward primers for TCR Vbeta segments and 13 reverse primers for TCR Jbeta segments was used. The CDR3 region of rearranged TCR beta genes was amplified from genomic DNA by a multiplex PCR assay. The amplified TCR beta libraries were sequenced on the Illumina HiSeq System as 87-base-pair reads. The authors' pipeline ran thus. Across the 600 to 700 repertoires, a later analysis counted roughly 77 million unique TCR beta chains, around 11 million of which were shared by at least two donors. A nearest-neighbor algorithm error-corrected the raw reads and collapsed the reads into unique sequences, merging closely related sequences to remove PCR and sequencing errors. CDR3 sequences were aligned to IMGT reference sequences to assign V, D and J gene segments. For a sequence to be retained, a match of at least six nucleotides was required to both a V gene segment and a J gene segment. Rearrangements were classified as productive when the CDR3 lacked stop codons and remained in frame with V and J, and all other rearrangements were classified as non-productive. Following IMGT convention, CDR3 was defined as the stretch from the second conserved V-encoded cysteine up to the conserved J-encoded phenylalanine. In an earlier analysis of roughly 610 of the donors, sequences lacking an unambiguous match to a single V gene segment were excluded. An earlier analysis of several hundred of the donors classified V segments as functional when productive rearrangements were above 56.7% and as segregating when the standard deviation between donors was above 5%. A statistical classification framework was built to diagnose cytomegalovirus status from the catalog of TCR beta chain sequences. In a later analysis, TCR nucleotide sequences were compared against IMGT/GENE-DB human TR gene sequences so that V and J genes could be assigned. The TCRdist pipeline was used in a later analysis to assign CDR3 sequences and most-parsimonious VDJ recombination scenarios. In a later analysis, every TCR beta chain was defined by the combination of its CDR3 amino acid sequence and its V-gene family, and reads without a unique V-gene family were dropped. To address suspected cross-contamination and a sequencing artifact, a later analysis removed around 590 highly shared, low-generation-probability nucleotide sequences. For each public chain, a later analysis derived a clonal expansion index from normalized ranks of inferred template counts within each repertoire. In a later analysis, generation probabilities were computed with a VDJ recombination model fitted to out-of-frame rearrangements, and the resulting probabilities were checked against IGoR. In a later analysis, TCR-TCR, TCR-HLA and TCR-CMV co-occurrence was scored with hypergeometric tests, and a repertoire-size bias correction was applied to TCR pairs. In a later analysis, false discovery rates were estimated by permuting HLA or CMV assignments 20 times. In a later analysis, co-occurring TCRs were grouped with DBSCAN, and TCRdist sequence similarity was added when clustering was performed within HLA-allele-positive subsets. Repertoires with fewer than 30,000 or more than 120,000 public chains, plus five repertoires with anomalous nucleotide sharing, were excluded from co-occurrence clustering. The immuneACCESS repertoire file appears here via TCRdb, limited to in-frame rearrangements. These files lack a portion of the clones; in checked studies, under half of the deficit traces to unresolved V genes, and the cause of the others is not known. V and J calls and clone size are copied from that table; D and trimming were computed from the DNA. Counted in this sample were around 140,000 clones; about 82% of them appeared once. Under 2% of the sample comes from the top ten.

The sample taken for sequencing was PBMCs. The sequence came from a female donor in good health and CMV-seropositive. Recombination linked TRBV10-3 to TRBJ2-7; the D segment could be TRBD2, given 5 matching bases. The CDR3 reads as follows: CATHKEDHGNEQYF. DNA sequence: TGTGCCACTCACAAAGAGGATCACGGGAACGAGCAGTACTTC.